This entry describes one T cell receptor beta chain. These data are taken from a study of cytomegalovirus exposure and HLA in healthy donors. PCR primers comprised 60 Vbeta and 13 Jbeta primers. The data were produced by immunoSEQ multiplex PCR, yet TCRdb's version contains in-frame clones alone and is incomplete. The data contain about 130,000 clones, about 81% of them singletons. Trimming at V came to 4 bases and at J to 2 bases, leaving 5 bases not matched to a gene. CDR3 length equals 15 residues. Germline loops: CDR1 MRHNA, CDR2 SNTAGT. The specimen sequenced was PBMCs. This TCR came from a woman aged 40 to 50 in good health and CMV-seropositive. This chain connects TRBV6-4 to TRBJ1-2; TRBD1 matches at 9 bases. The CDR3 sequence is CASSATGTGNYGYTF. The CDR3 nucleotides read TGTGCCAGCAGTGCCACCGGGACAGGGAACTATGGCTACACCTTC.